A selection of T cell receptor beta chains follows, all from one sample in a study of T cells after yellow fever vaccination. TCRdb ran MiXCR on the 5' RACE reads and lists one entry per CDR3 protein. Of over 300,000 distinct CDR3 sequences in the sample, over 4% are singletons; the top ten hold 20% to 25%. This material consisted of PBMCs, taken 5 days after the yellow fever booster vaccination. These receptors all stem from a young man who received the YFV17D yellow fever vaccine. Each CDR3 is given with its conserved first and last residue. D genes are given only for firm matches. A clone size is listed for some rows: how often the clone was seen (once, few, many), or a class if it is expanded.

size,J,V,D,CDR3,DNA
many,TRBJ1-2,TRBV5-1,TRBD1,CASSLTGEDYGYTF,TGCGCCAGCAGCTTGACAGGGGAAGACTATGGCTACACCTTC
few,TRBJ2-5,TRBV4-1,NA,CASSQVIGETQYF,TGCGCCAGCAGCCAAGTGATCGGGGAGACCCAGTACTTC
few,TRBJ1-2,TRBV20-1,TRBD1,CSASIGDRGYGYTF,TGCAGTGCTAGTATTGGGGACAGGGGCTATGGCTACACCTTC
few,TRBJ1-5,TRBV20-1,TRBD1,CSAAAGQGLYSNQPQHF,TGCAGTGCCGCAGCGGGACAGGGGCTCTATAGCAATCAGCCCCAGCATTTT
few,TRBJ1-2,TRBV25-1,NA,CASSESKGQANYGYTF,TGTGCCAGCAGTGAGAGCAAGGGGCAAGCTAACTATGGCTACACCTTC
many,TRBJ2-1,TRBV5-1,TRBD1,CASSLNKGAFTYNEQFF,TGCGCCAGCAGCTTGAATAAGGGGGCATTTACCTACAATGAGCAGTTCTTC
many,TRBJ1-1,TRBV12-3/TRBV12-4,NA,CASSTRPQPEAFF,TGTGCCAGCAGTACCCGACCCCAACCTGAAGCTTTCTTT
few,TRBJ2-5,TRBV10-3,NA,CAISEDRDDPVETQYF,TGTGCCATCAGTGAGGACCGGGACGACCCCGTTGAGACCCAGTACTTC
NA,TRBJ1-2,TRBV29-1,NA,CSVGKGSPNYGYTF,TGCAGCGTTGGAAAGGGGAGTCCTAACTATGGCTACACCTTC
NA,TRBJ2-7,TRBV12-3/TRBV12-4,TRBD1,CASSQTGVYEQYF,TGTGCCAGCAGTCAGACAGGGGTCTACGAGCAGTACTTC
few,TRBJ2-2,TRBV11-2,NA,CASSTRTDTGELFF,TGTGCCAGCAGCACCCGGACGGACACCGGGGAGCTGTTTTTT
many,TRBJ1-4,TRBV18,NA,CASSPGQNEKLFF,TGTGCCAGCTCACCAGGACAGAATGAAAAACTGTTTTTT
few,TRBJ2-7,TRBV6-1,NA,CASSRDGDEQYF,TGTGCCAGCAGTCGTGACGGCGACGAGCAGTACTTC
few,TRBJ2-1,TRBV12-3/TRBV12-4,NA,CASSMFSYNEQFF,TGTGCCAGCAGTATGTTCTCCTACAATGAGCAGTTCTTC
NA,TRBJ2-1,TRBV25-1,TRBD1,CASSEPGQAYNEQFF,TGTGCCAGCAGTGAGCCGGGACAGGCATACAATGAGCAGTTCTTC
many,TRBJ2-2,TRBV6-6,NA,CATTGTANTGELFF,TGTGCCACCACGGGGACGGCAAACACCGGGGAGCTGTTTTTT
NA,TRBJ1-6,TRBV4-3,NA,CASSQNAGTRNSPLHF,TGCGCCAGCAGCCAAAACGCCGGGACCCGGAATTCACCCCTCCACTTT
many,TRBJ2-2,TRBV7-9,NA,CASRAETGELFF,TGTGCCAGCAGAGCAGAAACCGGGGAGCTGTTTTTT
many,TRBJ2-1,TRBV5-1,NA,CASSLARINLNEQFF,TGCGCCAGCAGCTTGGCCAGGATAAACCTCAATGAGCAGTTCTTC
NA,TRBJ1-2,TRBV25-1,NA,CASSELEGRGNYGYTF,TGTGCCAGCAGTGAATTAGAAGGGAGGGGTAACTATGGCTACACCTTC
many,TRBJ2-3,TRBV7-2,TRBD2,CASSRAPQRGGADTQYF,TGTGCCAGCAGCCGAGCCCCTCAGCGGGGGGGCGCAGATACGCAGTATTTT
NA,TRBJ1-5,TRBV18,NA,CASSRGGSQPQHF,TGTGCCAGCTCACGGGGCGGGAGTCAGCCCCAGCATTTT
many,TRBJ2-5,TRBV24-1,TRBD1,CATSPGTGSLRRETQYF,TGTGCCACCAGTCCCGGGACAGGGTCCCTGAGGAGAGAGACCCAGTACTTC
NA,TRBJ1-1,TRBV20-1,NA,CSARGHLNTEAFF,TGCAGTGCTAGGGGACATCTGAACACTGAAGCTTTCTTT
NA,TRBJ1-5,TRBV5-6,NA,CASSLARGEFQPQHF,TGTGCCAGCAGCTTGGCGCGGGGGGAGTTTCAGCCCCAGCATTTT
NA,TRBJ1-1,TRBV5-1,TRBD1,CASSFSGGPTEAFF,TGCGCCAGCAGCTTCTCAGGGGGTCCCACTGAAGCTTTCTTT
many,TRBJ1-6,TRBV4-3,NA,CASSQLDNSPLHF,TGCGCCAGCAGCCAATTGGATAATTCACCCCTCCACTTT
few,TRBJ1-5,TRBV2,NA,CASSSQGYSDQPQHF,TGTGCCAGCAGCTCCCAGGGGTATAGCGATCAGCCCCAGCATTTT